This TCR beta chain was retrieved from a study of cytomegalovirus exposure and HLA in healthy donors. PCR used 60 Vbeta primers and 13 Jbeta primers. Assay: immunoSEQ multiplex PCR; the TCRdb copy retains only in-frame clones and omits some. Here the sample spans roughly 93,000 clones, around 80% being singletons. This TCR derives from a human donor in good health. Sequenced: PBMCs.

The CDR3 sequence is CAWSYGTSQREQYF. DNA for the CDR3: TGTGCCTGGAGTTATGGGACTAGCCAACGAGAGCAGTACTTC. The rearrangement links TRBV30 to TRBJ2-7; TRBD2 aligns across 9 bases. The V segment lost 2 bases and the J segment 7 bases; nucleotides outside the gene matches: 9. The CDR3 totals 14 residues. Germline assignment: CDR1 GTSNPN and CDR2 SVGIG (reference sequence).